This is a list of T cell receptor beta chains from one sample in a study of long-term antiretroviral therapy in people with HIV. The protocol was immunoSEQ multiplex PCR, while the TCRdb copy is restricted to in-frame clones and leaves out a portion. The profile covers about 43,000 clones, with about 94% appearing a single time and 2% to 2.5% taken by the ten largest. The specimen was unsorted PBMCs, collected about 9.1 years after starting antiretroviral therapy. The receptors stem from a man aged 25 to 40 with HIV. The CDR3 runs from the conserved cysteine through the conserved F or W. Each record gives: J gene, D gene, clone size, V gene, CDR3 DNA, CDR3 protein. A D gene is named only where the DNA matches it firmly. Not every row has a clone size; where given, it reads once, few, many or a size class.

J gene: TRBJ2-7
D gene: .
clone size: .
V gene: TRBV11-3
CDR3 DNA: TGTGCCAGCAGCTTAGGGCCGATATACGAGCAGTACTTC
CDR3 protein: CASSLGPIYEQYF

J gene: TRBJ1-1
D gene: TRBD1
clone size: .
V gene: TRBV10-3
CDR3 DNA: TGTGCCATCAGTAGGGGGCAGGTCGACACTGAAGCTTTCTTT
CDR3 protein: CAISRGQVDTEAFF

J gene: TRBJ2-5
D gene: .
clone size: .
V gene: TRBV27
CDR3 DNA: TGTGCCAGCAGTTTAGACAGTTTAGAGACCCAGTACTTC
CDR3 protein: CASSLDSLETQYF

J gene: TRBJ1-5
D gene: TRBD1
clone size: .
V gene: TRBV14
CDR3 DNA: TGTGCCAGCAGCCCCTGGAAGGAACAGGGGCAGCCCCAGCATTTT
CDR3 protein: CASSPWKEQGQPQHF

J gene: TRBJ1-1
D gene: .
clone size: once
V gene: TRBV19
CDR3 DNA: TGTGCCAGTAGTATGAACTTGGGACGGAGGAACACTGAAGCTTTCTTT
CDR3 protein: CASSMNLGRRNTEAFF

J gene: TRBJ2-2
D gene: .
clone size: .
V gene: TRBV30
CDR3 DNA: TGTGCCTGTTCGGAACAGAACACCGGGGAGCTGTTTTTT
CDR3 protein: CACSEQNTGELFF

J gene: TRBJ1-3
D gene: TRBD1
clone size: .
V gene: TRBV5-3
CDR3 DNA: TGTGCCAGAAGCCCCCGGGACAGGGGGCCTGGAAACACCATATATTTT
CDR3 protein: CARSPRDRGPGNTIYF

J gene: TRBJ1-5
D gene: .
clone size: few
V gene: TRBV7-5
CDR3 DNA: TGTGCCAGAGACAGGGTAGACCTAATAGGCAATCAGCCCCAGCATTTT
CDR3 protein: CARDRVDLIGNQPQHF

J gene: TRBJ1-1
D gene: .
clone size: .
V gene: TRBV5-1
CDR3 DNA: TGCGCCAGCAGCTTGGGGACCGGGACAAACCACGAAGCTTTCTTT
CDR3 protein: CASSLGTGTNHEAFF

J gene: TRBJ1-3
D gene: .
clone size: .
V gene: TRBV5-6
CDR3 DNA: TGTGCCAGCAGCCTTATGAGCTCTGGAAACACCATATATTTT
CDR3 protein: CASSLMSSGNTIYF

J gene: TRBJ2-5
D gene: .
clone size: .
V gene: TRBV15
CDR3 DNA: TGTGCCACCAGCGAGGGGGGGACACAAGAGACCCAGTACTTC
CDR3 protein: CATSEGGTQETQYF

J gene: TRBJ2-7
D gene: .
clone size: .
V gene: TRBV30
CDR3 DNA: TGTGCCTGGAGTGTAGTACGGAATGAGCAGTACTTC
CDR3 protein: CAWSVVRNEQYF

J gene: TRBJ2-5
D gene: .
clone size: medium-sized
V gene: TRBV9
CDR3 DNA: TGTGCCAGCAGCAGAAATGACCTGGGTGGGACCCAGTACTTC
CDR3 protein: CASSRNDLGGTQYF

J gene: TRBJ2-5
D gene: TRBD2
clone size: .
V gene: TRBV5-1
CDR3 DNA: TGCGCCAGCAGCTCGAATAGGGCTAGCGGGGGAGAGACCCAGTACTTC
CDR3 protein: CASSSNRASGGETQYF

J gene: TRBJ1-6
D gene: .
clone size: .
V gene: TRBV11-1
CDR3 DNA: TGTGCCAGCAGCTTTCTGGGGGCAACTTCACCCCTCCACTTT
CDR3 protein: CASSFLGATSPLHF

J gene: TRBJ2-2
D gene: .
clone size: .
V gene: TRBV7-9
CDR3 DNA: TGTGCCAGCAGCGAACAGGCGACCGGGGAGCTGTTTTTT
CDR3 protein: CASSEQATGELFF

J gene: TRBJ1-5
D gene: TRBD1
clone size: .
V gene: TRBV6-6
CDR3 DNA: TGTGCCAGCAGTTACGACAGGGTTCAGCCCCAGCATTTT
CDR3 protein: CASSYDRVQPQHF

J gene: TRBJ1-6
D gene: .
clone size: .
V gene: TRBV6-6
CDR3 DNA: TGTGCCAGCAGTTATTATCCAGGGTTGAGGAATTCACCCCTCCACTTT
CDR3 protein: CASSYYPGLRNSPLHF

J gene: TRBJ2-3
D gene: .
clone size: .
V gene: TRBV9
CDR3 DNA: TGTGCCAGCAGCGAAGGCCAGACAGATACGCAGTATTTT
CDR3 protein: CASSEGQTDTQYF

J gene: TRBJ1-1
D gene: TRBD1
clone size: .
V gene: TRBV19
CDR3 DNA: TGTGCCAGTAGGGACAGGGGGTGGGCCGAAGCTTTCTTT
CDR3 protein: CASRDRGWAEAFF